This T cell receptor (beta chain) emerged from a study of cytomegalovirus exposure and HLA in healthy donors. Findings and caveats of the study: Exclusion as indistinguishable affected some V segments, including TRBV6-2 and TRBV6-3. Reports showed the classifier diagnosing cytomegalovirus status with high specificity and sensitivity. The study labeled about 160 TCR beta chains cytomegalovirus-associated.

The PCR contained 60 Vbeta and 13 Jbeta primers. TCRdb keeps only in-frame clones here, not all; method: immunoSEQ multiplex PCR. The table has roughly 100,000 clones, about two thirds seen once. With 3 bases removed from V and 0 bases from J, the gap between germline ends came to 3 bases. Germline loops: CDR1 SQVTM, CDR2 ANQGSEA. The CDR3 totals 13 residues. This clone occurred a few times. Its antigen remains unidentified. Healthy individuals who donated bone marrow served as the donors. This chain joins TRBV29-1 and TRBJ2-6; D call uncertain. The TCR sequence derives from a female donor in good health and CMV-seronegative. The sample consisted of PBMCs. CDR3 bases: TGCAGCGTTGACAGCTCTGGGGCCAACGTCCTGACTTTC. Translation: CSVDSSGANVLTF. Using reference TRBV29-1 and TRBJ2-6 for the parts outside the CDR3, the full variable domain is SAVISQKPSRDICQRGTSLTIQCQVDSQVTMMFWYRQQPGQSLTLIATANQGSEATYESGFVIDKFPISRPNLTFSTLTVSNMSPEDSSIYLCSVDSSGANVLTFGAGSRLTVL.